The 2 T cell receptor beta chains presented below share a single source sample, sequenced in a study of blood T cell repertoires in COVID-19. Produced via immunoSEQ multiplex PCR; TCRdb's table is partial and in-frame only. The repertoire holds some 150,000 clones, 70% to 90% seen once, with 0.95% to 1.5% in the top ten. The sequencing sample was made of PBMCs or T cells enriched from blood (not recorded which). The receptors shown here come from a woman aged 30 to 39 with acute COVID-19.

CDR3 amino acids: CASSLTGEGNNYGYTF. CDR3 nucleotides: TGTGCCAGCAGTTTGACAGGGGAAGGGAATAACTATGGCTACACCTTC. The V call is TRBV28, the J call TRBJ1-2; 8 nucleotides align to TRBD1. CDR1 MDHEN and CDR2 SYDVKM come from the germline V gene. The junction had 7 bases not matched to a gene; V was cut back by 3 bases and J by 1 base. This CDR3 is built from 16 residues.

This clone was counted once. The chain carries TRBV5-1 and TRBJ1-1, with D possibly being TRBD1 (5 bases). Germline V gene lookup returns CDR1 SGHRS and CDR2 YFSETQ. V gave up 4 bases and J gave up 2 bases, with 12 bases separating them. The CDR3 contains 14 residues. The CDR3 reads CASSPQGGNTEAFF. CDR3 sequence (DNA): TGCGCCAGCAGCCCCCAGGGAGGCAACACTGAAGCTTTCTTT. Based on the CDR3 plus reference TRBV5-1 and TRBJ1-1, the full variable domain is KAGVTQTPRYLIKTRGQQVTLSCSPISGHRSVSWYQQTPGQGLQFLFEYFSETQRNKGNFPGRFSGRQFSNSRSEMNVSTLELGDSALYLCASSPQGGNTEAFFGQGTRLTVV.